This T cell receptor beta chain appears in the sequencing data of a study of early stage breast cancer tumors. For the study at large: ER+/PR+/HER2- status applied to about 70% of the 16 invasive breast tumors. Roughly 9.6-fold was the mean read coverage per sample.

V lost 4 bases to trimming and J lost 5 bases, with 21 bases between them. The length of the CDR3 is 17 residues. CDR1 is SGHTA and CDR2 is FQGNSA in the germline V gene. Overall study findings and caveats: Functional markers like CD4, CD8 and FOXP3 were missed in bulk sequencing.

A word on this clone: What it recognizes is unknown.

Clones were read by immunoSEQ multiplex PCR, and TCRdb kept only the in-frame ones, dropping some. The table records 35,000 to 45,000 clones, less than 80% of them present only once. The chain carries TRBV7-2 and TRBJ1-3; TRBD1 might be the D (6 bases). Material: blood. The TCR originated in a person in their sixties or seventies with breast cancer. DNA for the CDR3: TGTGCCAGCAGCTCAGAAGCCTGGGGGCAGGGGCGAAACACCATATATTTT. Translation gives CASSSEAWGQGRNTIYF.